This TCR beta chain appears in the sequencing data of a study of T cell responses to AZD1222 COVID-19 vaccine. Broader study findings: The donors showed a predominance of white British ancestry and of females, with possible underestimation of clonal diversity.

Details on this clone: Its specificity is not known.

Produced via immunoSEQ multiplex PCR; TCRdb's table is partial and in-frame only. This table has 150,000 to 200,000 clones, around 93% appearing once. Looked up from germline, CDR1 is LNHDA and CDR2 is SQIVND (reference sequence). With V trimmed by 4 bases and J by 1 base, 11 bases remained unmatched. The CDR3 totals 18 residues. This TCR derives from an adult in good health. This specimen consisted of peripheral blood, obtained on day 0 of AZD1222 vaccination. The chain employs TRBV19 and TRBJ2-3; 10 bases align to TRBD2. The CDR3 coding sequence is TGTGCCAGTAGTAAACAGGGGCTAGCGGGAGTTGGCACAGATACGCAGTATTTT. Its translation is CASSKQGLAGVGTDTQYF. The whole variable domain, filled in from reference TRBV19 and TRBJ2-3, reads DGGITQSPKYLFRKEGQNVTLSCEQNLNHDAMYWYRQDPGQGLRLIYYSQIVNDFQKGDIAEGYSVSREKKESFPLTVTSAQKNPTAFYLCASSKQGLAGVGTDTQYFGPGTRLTVL.